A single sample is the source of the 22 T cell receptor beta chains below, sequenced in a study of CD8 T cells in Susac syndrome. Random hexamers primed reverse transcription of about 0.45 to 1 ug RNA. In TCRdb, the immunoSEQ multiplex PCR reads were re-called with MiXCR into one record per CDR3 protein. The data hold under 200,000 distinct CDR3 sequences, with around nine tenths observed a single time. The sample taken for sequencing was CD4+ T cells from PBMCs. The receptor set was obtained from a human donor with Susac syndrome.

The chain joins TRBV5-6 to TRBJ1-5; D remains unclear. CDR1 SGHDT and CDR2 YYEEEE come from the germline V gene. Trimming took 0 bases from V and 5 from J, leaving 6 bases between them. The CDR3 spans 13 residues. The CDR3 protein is CASSLDTDQPQHF. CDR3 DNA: TGTGCCAGCAGCTTGGATACCGATCAGCCCCAGCATTTT.

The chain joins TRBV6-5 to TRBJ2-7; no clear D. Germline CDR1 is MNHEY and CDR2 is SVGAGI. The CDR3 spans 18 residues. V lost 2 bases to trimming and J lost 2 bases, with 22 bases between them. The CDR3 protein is CASSYQTSGQKRPYEQYF. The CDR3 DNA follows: TGTGCCAGCAGTTACCAAACTTCCGGGCAGAAAAGACCCTACGAGCAGTACTTC.

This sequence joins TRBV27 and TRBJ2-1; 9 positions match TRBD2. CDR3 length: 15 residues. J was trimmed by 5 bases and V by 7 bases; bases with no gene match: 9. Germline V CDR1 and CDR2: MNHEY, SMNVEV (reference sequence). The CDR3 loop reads CASKSLAGNNNEQFF. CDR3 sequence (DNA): TGTGCCAGCAAGTCACTAGCGGGTAACAACAATGAGCAGTTCTTC.

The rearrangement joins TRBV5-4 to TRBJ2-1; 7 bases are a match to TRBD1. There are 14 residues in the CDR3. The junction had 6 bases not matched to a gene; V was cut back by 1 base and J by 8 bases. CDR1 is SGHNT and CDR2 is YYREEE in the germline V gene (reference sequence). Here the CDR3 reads CASSLWTGSHEQFF. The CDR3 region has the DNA TGTGCCAGCAGCTTGTGGACAGGCAGTCATGAGCAGTTCTTC. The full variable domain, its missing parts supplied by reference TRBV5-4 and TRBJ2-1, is ETGVTQSPTHLIKTRGQQVTLRCSSQSGHNTVSWYQQALGQGPQFIFQYYREEENGRGNFPPRFSGLQFPNYSSELNVNALELDDSALYLCASSLWTGSHEQFFGPGTRLTVL.

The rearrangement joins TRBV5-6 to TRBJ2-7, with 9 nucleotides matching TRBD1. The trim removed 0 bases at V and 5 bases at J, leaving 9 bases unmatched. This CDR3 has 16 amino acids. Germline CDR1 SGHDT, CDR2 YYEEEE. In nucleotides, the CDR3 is TGTGCCAGCAGCTTGGCCTTAGGACAGGGGACGGACGAGCAGTACTTC. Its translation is CASSLALGQGTDEQYF.

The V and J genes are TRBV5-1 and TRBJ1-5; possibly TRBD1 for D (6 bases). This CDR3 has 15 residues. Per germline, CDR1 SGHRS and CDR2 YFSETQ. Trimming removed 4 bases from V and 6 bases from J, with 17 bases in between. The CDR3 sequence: CASSPAGGQSQPQHF. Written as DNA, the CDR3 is TGCGCCAGCAGCCCGGCGGGGGGGCAGAGTCAGCCCCAGCATTTT.

CDR3 amino acids: CASSLDGDSTEAFF. Written as DNA, the CDR3 is TGTGCCAGCAGCTTAGATGGGGACAGCACTGAAGCTTTCTTT. The chain couples TRBV7-3 to TRBJ1-1, with 7 bases that match TRBD1. With V trimmed by 2 bases and J by 4 bases, 4 bases remained unmatched. The CDR3 consists of 14 residues. CDR1 and CDR2 (germline): SGHTA, FQGTGA.

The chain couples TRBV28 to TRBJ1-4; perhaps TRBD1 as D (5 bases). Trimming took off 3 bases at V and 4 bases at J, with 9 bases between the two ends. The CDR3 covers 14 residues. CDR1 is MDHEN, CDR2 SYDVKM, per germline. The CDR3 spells CASSFPGNNEKLFF. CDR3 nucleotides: TGTGCCAGCAGTTTTCCAGGGAATAATGAAAAACTGTTTTTT.

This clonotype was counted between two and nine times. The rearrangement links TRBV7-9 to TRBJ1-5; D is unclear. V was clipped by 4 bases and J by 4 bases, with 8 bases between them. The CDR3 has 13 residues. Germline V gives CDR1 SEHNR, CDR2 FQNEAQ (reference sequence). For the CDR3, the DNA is TGTGCCAGCAGCTCAACCAGTAATCAGCCCCAGCATTTT. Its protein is CASSSTSNQPQHF.

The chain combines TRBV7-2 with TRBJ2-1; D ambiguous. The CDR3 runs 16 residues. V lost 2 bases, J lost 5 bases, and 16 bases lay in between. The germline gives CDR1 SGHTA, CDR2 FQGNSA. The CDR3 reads CASSLNSALGHNEQFF. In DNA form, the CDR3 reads TGTGCCAGCAGCTTAAACAGCGCCCTAGGCCACAATGAGCAGTTCTTC.

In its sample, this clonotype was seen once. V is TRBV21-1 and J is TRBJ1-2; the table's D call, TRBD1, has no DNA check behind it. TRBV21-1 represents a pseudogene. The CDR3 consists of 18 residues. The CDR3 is CASSKSGRSRECNYGYTF. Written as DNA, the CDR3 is TGTGCCAGCAGCAAATCGGGGAGGTCCCGGGAATGTAACTATGGCTACACCTTC.

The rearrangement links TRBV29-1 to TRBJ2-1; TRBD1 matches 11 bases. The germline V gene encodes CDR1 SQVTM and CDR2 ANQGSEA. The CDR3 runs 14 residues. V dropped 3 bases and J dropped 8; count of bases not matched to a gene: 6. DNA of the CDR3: TGCAGCGTTGACTGGACAGGGGGCTCGGATGAGCAGTTCTTC. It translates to CSVDWTGGSDEQFF.

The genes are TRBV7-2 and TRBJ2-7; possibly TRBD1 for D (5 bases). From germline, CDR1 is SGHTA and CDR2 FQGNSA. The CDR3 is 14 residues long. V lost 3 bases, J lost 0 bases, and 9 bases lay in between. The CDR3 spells CASSLDINSYEQYF. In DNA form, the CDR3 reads TGTGCCAGCAGCTTGGACATCAACTCCTACGAGCAGTACTTC.

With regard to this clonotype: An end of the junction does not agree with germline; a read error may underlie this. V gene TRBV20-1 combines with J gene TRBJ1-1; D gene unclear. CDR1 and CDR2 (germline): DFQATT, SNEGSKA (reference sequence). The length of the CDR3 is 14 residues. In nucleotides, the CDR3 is TGCAGTGCTAGAATTGGTGCGCCGAACACTGAAGTTTTCTTT. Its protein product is CSARIGAPNTEVFF.

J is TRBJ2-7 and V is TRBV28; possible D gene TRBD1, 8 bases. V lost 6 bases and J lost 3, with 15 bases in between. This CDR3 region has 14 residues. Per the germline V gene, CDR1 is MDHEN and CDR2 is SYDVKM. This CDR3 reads CASRGGTGVYEQYF. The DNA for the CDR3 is TGTGCCAGCAGGGGGGGGACAGGAGTCTACGAGCAGTACTTC.

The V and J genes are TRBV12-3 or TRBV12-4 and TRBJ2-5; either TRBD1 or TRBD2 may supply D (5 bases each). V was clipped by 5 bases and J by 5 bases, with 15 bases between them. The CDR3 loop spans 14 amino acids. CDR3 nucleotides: TGTGCCAGCAGTCTCGGGGCTCTAGGGGAGACCCAGTACTTC. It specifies CASSLGALGETQYF.

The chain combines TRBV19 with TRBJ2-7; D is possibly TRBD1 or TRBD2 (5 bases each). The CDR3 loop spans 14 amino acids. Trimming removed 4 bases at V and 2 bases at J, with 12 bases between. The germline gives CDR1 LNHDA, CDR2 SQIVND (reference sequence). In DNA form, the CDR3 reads TGTGCCAGTAGTACATCAGGGAGCCCCTACGAGCAGTACTTC. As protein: CASSTSGSPYEQYF.

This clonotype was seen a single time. In DNA form, the CDR3 reads TGTGCCAGTAGTATTACCGGGGACAGGGGACGGACTGAAGCTTTCTTT. As protein: CASSITGDRGRTEAFF. The chain has TRBV19 and TRBJ1-1; 10 bases are a match to TRBD1. The CDR3 runs 16 residues. V lost 3 bases to trimming and J lost 5 bases; unmatched junction nucleotides: 9. CDR1 LNHDA and CDR2 SQIVND come from the germline V gene (reference sequence).

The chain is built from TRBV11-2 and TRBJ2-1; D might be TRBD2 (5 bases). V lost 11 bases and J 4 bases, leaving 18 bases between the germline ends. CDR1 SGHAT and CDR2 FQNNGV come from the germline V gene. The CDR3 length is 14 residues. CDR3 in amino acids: CASAESGPYNEQFF. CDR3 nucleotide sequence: TGTGCCTCCGCAGAGAGCGGACCTTACAATGAGCAGTTCTTC.

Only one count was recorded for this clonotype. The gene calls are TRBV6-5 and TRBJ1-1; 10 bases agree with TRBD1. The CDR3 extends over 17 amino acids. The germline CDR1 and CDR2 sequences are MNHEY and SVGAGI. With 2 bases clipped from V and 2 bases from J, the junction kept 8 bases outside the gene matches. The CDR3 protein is CASSYRGTGVSNTEAFF. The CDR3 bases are TGTGCCAGCAGTTACCGCGGGACAGGGGTATCTAACACTGAAGCTTTCTTT.

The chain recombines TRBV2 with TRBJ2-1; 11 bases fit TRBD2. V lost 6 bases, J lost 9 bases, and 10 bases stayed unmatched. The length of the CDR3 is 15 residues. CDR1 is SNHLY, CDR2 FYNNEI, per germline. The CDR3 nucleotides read TGTGCCAGCAGACCAACTAGCGGGAGTCATGGTGAGCAGTTCTTC. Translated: CASRPTSGSHGEQFF.

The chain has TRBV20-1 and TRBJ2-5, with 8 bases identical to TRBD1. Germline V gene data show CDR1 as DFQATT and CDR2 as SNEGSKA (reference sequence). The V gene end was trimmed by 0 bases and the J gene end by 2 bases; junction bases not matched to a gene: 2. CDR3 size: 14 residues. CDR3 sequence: CSARDHRGQETQYF. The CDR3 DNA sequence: TGCAGTGCTAGAGATCACAGGGGGCAAGAGACCCAGTACTTC.